This T cell receptor (beta chain) is from a study of neurological immune-mediated disorders. For the study at large: In a group of some 35 multiple sclerosis patients, roughly 31 had the relapsing-remitting type and 3 had the secondary progressive type. Findings of the study overall: Because no CDR3 amino acid sequences were shared across subjects by expanded clones, private repertoires were suggested in all groups.

The CDR3 covers 17 residues. Unmatched junction bases numbered 7, after V lost 4 bases and J lost 0 bases. The germline V gene has CDR1 SGHRS and CDR2 YFSETQ. It was by 5'RACE with 10-nucleotide random UMIs that the cDNA was made. TCRdb re-called the 5' RACE reads with MiXCR, one entry per CDR3 protein. Among about 80,000 distinct CDR3 sequences listed, around 6% were seen once. The time point denotes: longitudinal time-point 2. This clonotype was seen at least ten times. Its matching antigen is unknown. The sample taken for sequencing was PBMCs. The TCR comes from a woman aged 60-75 years with multiple sclerosis. The rearrangement links TRBV5-1 to TRBJ2-5, with 12 bases identical to TRBD2. This CDR3 reads CASSLARTSGNQETQYF. In DNA, the CDR3 is TGCGCCAGCAGCCTCGCCCGGACTAGCGGGAACCAAGAGACCCAGTACTTC.